The 4 T cell receptor beta chains below all came from one sample that was sequenced in a study of CD8+ T cells in alopecia areata. Extracted RNA was reverse transcribed, and the resulting cDNA served as sequencing template. Measured with immunoSEQ multiplex PCR; TCRdb has only the in-frame clones, and not every one. The profile covers some 200,000 clones, with approximately 56% appearing a single time and approximately 15% taken by the ten largest. The starting material was CD4+ T cells sorted from blood, obtained at week 0. These receptors all come from a human donor with alopecia areata.

The V and J genes are TRBV5-1 and TRBJ2-5, with D hard to call. CDR3 length: 14 amino acids. Germline V gene sequence: CDR1 SGHRS, CDR2 YFSETQ. V shed 0 bases and J shed 1 base, with 7 bases lying between them. In nucleotides, the CDR3 is TGCGCCAGCAGCTTGGCAGGATTCCAAGAGACCCAGTACTTC. Protein product: CASSLAGFQETQYF. The full variable domain, completed using reference TRBV5-1 and TRBJ2-5, is KAGVTQTPRYLIKTRGQQVTLSCSPISGHRSVSWYQQTPGQGLQFLFEYFSETQRNKGNFPGRFSGRQFSNSRSEMNVSTLELGDSALYLCASSLAGFQETQYFGPGTRLLVL.

The V and J genes are TRBV5-4 and TRBJ1-1, with D possibly being TRBD1 (5 bases). The germline CDR1 and CDR2 sequences are SGHNT and YYREEE (reference sequence). Trimming took 2 bases from V and 6 from J, leaving 8 bases between them. The CDR3 length is 12 residues. The CDR3 is CASSFQGPEAFF. The CDR3 nucleotides are TGTGCCAGCAGCTTCCAGGGACCTGAAGCTTTCTTT.

The V gene is TRBV5-4, the J gene TRBJ2-2; TRBD1 agrees at 8 bases. Germline CDR1 SGHNT, CDR2 YYREEE (reference sequence). The CDR3 has 16 amino acids. The J segment lost 7 bases and the V segment lost 2 bases, leaving 10 bases of the junction unmatched. The CDR3 loop is CASSFLGRGRGGELFF. For the CDR3, the DNA is TGTGCCAGCAGCTTTCTAGGCAGGGGGCGAGGCGGGGAGCTGTTTTTT.

The chain has TRBV29-1 and TRBJ2-1, with a weak D call TRBD1 (6 bases). Germline loops: CDR1 SQVTM, CDR2 ANQGSEA. The CDR3 loop spans 15 amino acids. Between the trimmed V and J ends, which lost 8 bases and 3 bases, there was a span of 20 bases. The CDR3, as DNA: TGCAGCCCATTGGAGTCGATAGGGGGCTACAATGAGCAGTTCTTC. This gives the protein CSPLESIGGYNEQFF.